This T cell receptor (beta chain) was profiled in a study of CD8 T cells in Susac syndrome. RNA totalling roughly 0.45 to 1 ug underwent reverse transcription with random hexamers. Coverage of TCR beta CDR3 amplification by immunoSEQ multiplex PCR extended to 54 Vbeta and 13 Jbeta. MiXCR, run by TCRdb on the immunoSEQ multiplex PCR reads, gives a single entry per CDR3 protein. The sample carries 300,000 to 350,000 distinct CDR3 sequences, about 92% recorded once. The receptor was isolated from a human donor with multiple sclerosis. Input material: CD4+ T cells from PBMCs.

The CDR3 here is CASSSRTENTGELFF. The CDR3 bases are TGCGCCAGCAGCTCCCGGACGGAGAACACCGGGGAGCTGTTTTTT. The chain links TRBV5-1 to TRBJ2-2; D uncertain. This CDR3 region has 15 residues. V lost 3 bases and J 1 base, leaving 10 bases between the germline ends. Per germline, CDR1 SGHRS and CDR2 YFSETQ.